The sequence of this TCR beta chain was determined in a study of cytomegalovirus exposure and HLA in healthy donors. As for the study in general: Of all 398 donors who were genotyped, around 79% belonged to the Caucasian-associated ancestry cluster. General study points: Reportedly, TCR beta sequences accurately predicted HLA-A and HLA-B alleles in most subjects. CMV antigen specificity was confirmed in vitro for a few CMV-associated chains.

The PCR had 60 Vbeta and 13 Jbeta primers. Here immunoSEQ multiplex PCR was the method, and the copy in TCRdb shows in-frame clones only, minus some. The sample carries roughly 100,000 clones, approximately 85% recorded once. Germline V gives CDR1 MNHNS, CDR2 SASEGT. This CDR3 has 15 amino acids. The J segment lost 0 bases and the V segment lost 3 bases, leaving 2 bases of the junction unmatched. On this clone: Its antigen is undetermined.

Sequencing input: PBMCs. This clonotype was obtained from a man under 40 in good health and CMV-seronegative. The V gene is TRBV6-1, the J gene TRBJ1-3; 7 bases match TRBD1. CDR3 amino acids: CASSEGQYSGNTIYF. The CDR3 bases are TGTGCCAGCAGTGAGGGACAGTACTCTGGAAACACCATATATTTT.